The present T cell receptor (beta chain) was sequenced within a study of CD8+CD57+ T cells in acquired aplastic anemia. Whole-study context: Sorted CD4+ and CD8+ cells gave a mean 3.2 ug DNA, range about 0.19 to 27.4 ug.

The CDR3 is made up of 14 amino acids. In germline, CDR1 is SGDLS, CDR2 YYNGEE. Template material for TCR beta VDJ and CDR3 profiling consisted of genomic DNA. Using its own MiXCR run on the reads, TCRdb lists one record per CDR3 protein. This sample has more than 250,000 distinct CDR3 sequences, with roughly 80% found just once. This clonotype was seen more than once but under ten times. At one end the junction does not follow the germline gene, possibly because of a read error. Sequenced patients had shown CD8+CD57+ cell expansion by flow cytometry. Patients, without exception, had severe acquired aplastic anemia.

The source material was sorted CD4+, CD8+, or CD8+CD57+ T cells (not recorded which) from PBMCs. J is TRBJ2-3 and V is TRBV9; 7 nucleotides line up with TRBD1. The source of this sequence is a human donor with aplastic anemia. CDR3 region: CASSVGGQPTDTHF. The CDR3 bases are TGTGCCAGCAGCGTAGGGGGACAGCCCACAGATACGCATTTT.